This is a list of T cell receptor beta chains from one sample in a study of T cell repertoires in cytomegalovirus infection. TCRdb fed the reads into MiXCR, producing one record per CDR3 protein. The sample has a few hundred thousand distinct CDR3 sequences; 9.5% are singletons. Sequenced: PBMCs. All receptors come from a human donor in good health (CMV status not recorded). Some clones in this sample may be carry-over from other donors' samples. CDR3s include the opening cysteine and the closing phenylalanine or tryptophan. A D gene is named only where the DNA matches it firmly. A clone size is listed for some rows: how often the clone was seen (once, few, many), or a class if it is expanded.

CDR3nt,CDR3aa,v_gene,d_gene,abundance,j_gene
TGCAGTGCTAGAGGGACTAGCACCGGGGAGCTGTTTTTT,CSARGTSTGELFF,TRBV20-1,TRBD2,few,TRBJ2-2
TGTGCCAGCAGCCCCTACGGGACAGGGGGTGGAGGGTCTGGAAACACCATATATTTT,CASSPYGTGGGGSGNTIYF,TRBV7-2,TRBD1,many,TRBJ1-3
TGTGCCAGCAGTTTTAAGGGGAAATTACGAGTGTACGAGCAGTACTTC,CASSFKGKLRVYEQYF,TRBV12-3/TRBV12-4,NA,few,TRBJ2-7
TGCGCCAGCAGCTTTCAACCGGGACGTACGAACACCGGGGAGCTGTTTTTT,CASSFQPGRTNTGELFF,TRBV4-1,NA,few,TRBJ2-2
TGTGCCAGCTCATATGGGACAGGCCCAAATCAGCCCCAGCATTTT,CASSYGTGPNQPQHF,TRBV18,TRBD1,few,TRBJ1-5
TGTGCCACCCAGGAAAGACAGGGGGCGGTCGGGGAGCTGTTTTTT,CATQERQGAVGELFF,TRBV6-1,TRBD1,many,TRBJ2-2
TGCGCCAGCAGCCAGCCGGGACAGGGAGGCTATGGCTACACCTTC,CASSQPGQGGYGYTF,TRBV4-1,TRBD1,many,TRBJ1-2
TGTGCCAGCGCGGGATTTAATTCACCCCTCCACTTT,CASAGFNSPLHF,TRBV27,NA,few,TRBJ1-6
TGTGCCAGCCCGGGGGGATCTAACACTGAAGCTTTCTTT,CASPGGSNTEAFF,TRBV2,NA,NA,TRBJ1-1
TGCAGTGCTAGAGATGGGGGTCGCGGGGGGCTCACAGATACGCAGTATTTT,CSARDGGRGGLTDTQYF,TRBV20-1,TRBD2,few,TRBJ2-3
TGTGCCAGTGTGGGAAGGTTCACAGATACGCAGTATTTT,CASVGRFTDTQYF,TRBV7-2,NA,many,TRBJ2-3
TGTGCCAGCAGCTTGGCTTTCGGCGGACAGGGGGCACTGGGCTACACCTTC,CASSLAFGGQGALGYTF,TRBV5-6,TRBD1,many,TRBJ1-2
TGTGCCAGCAGCGCCCGAACAGGGGTCTATAATTCACCCCTCCACTTT,CASSARTGVYNSPLHF,TRBV7-2,TRBD1,NA,TRBJ1-6
TGTGCCAGCAGTAAGGGGCGGGCAGATACGCAGTATTTT,CASSKGRADTQYF,TRBV12-3/TRBV12-4,NA,many,TRBJ2-3
TGTGCCAGTAGGCCGGGGGGCTTGAGCTCTGGGGCCAACGTCCTGACTTTC,CASRPGGLSSGANVLTF,TRBV19,NA,few,TRBJ2-6
TGTGCCAGCATTCCGGGACAGGGGCCCACAGATACGCAGTATTTT,CASIPGQGPTDTQYF,TRBV25-1,TRBD1,NA,TRBJ2-3
TGTGCCAGCAGCTTAGCGCAGGGCACTCAGCCCCAGCATTTT,CASSLAQGTQPQHF,TRBV7-2,NA,many,TRBJ1-5
TGTGCCAGCAGCAGTCGGACCTATGGCTACACCTTC,CASSSRTYGYTF,TRBV5-6,NA,NA,TRBJ1-2
TGTGTCAGCAGCTTAGGGAATGGACGGGGGGGCCAAAATGAGCAGTTCTTC,CVSSLGNGRGGQNEQFF,TRBV7-2,TRBD2,NA,TRBJ2-1
TGTGCCACCCAAAAACGGACAGGGGCCAACACCGGGGAGCTGTTTTTT,CATQKRTGANTGELFF,TRBV19,TRBD1,NA,TRBJ2-2
TGTGCCAGCTCCGCGCGGGGCCCCTATGGCTACACCTTC,CASSARGPYGYTF,TRBV6-5,NA,NA,TRBJ1-2
TGTGCCAGCAGTGTCCAGACGACCTACGAGCAGTACTTC,CASSVQTTYEQYF,TRBV2,NA,NA,TRBJ2-7
TGTGCCAGCAGCTTAGATAGGGATCAGCCCCAGCATTTT,CASSLDRDQPQHF,TRBV7-2,NA,many,TRBJ1-5
TGTGCCAGCAGCGGTAGCACAGATACGCAGTATTTT,CASSGSTDTQYF,TRBV7-6,NA,many,TRBJ2-3
TGTGCCAGCTCACCACGCCCGGGACAAAACACTGAAGCTTTCTTT,CASSPRPGQNTEAFF,TRBV18,NA,few,TRBJ1-1
TGTGCCTGGGCCTCAGGGTTCCCCACTGAAGCTTTCTTT,CAWASGFPTEAFF,TRBV30,NA,NA,TRBJ1-1
TGTGCCAGCAGTTTCGGACAGGGGGTCGGCTATGGCTACACCTTC,CASSFGQGVGYGYTF,TRBV28,TRBD1,many,TRBJ1-2
TGTGCCAGCAGCCTCGGGCCAAGAGGGGGGTATCAGCCCCAGCATTTT,CASSLGPRGGYQPQHF,TRBV12-3/TRBV12-4,NA,NA,TRBJ1-5
TGTGCCAGCAGTTTAGGGAGGCTTAACTATGGCTACACCTTC,CASSLGRLNYGYTF,TRBV28,NA,many,TRBJ1-2
TGTGCCAGCAGCCCCAGTGCAACTAATGAAAAACTGTTTTTT,CASSPSATNEKLFF,TRBV7-2,NA,many,TRBJ1-4
TGTGCCAGCAGCCCAGAAGGGCGGAACACAGATACGCAGTATTTT,CASSPEGRNTDTQYF,TRBV7-2,NA,many,TRBJ2-3
TGTGCCAGCAGAATAGCGGGAGGGCCCATTGAGCAGTTCTTC,CASRIAGGPIEQFF,TRBV12-3/TRBV12-4,TRBD2,few,TRBJ2-1
TGTGCCAGCAGCTTCGACCTCAAGGCGGGCACTGAAGCTTTCTTT,CASSFDLKAGTEAFF,TRBV5-6,NA,few,TRBJ1-1
TGTGCCAGCAGTTCCCACGGAGGTAGCGGGACAGATACGCAGTATTTT,CASSSHGGSGTDTQYF,TRBV12-3/TRBV12-4,TRBD2,many,TRBJ2-3
TGTGCCAGCAGTTACTCAAGGACTAGCGGGAGTACTTACGAGCAGTACTTC,CASSYSRTSGSTYEQYF,TRBV6-6,TRBD2,few,TRBJ2-7
TGTGCCAGCAGCTTAGATTCCGGGGCCAACGTCCTGACTTTC,CASSLDSGANVLTF,TRBV7-2,NA,many,TRBJ2-6